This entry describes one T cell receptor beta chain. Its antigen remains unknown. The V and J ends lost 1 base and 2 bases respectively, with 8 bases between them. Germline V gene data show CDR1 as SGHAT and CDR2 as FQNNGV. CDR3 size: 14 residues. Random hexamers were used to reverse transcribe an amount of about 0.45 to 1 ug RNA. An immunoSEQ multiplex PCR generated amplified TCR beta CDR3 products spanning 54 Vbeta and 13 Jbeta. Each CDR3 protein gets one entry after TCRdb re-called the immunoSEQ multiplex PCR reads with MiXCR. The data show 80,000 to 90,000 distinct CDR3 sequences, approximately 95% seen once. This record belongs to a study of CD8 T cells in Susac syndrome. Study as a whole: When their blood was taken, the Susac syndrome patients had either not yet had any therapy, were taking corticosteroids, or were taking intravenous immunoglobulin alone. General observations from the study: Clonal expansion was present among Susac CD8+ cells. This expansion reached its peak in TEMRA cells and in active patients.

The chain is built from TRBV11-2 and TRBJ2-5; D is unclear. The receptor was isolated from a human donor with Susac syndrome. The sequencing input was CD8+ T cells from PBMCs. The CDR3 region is CASSLGSAQETQYF. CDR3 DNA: TGTGCCAGCAGCTTAGGCTCAGCACAAGAGACCCAGTACTTC.